The 26 T cell receptor beta chains given below trace back to one sample, sequenced in a study of Graves' ophthalmopathy and Graves' hyperthyroidism. Transcripts of RNA were the source for amplifying TCR beta CDR3 regions. HTBI primers were employed in first-round RT-PCR, then a second-round multiplex PCR followed. Each CDR3 protein is one row after TCRdb ran MiXCR on the multiplex PCR reads. There are some 370,000 distinct CDR3 sequences in the sample; about a sixth occur only once, and 2.4% lies in the top ten. Source material: peripheral blood. The receptors were sampled from an adult woman with stable Graves' hyperthyroidism.

This clonotype has a count of ten or more. The chain has TRBV28 and TRBJ2-7, with D perhaps matching TRBD1 or TRBD2 (5 bases each). This CDR3 is built from 14 residues. Deletions cut 6 bases from V and 2 bases from J, with 14 bases between. CDR1 MDHEN and CDR2 SYDVKM come from the germline V gene. Written as DNA, the CDR3 is TGTGCCAGCAGAAGCCGGGACCAGGCCTACGAGCAGTACTTC. This sequence encodes CASRSRDQAYEQYF. Filled out from reference TRBV28 and TRBJ2-7, the complete variable domain reads DVKVTQSSRYLVKRTGEKVFLECVQDMDHENMFWYRQDPGLGLRLIYFSYDVKMKEKGDIPEGYSVSREKKERFSLILESASTNQTSMYLCASRSRDQAYEQYFGPGTRLTVT.

Ten or more counts support this clonotype. The J gene is TRBJ2-5, the V gene TRBV18, with 14 bases that match TRBD2. The CDR3 loop spans 16 amino acids. The junction had 6 bases not matched to a gene; V was cut back by 5 bases and J by 4 bases. CDR1 KGHSH and CDR2 LQKENI come from the germline V gene. This CDR3 is CASSTGLAGAGETQYF. Here the CDR3 DNA reads TGTGCCAGCTCAACGGGACTAGCGGGAGCAGGAGAGACCCAGTACTTC.

This clonotype occurred many times. V and J are TRBV20-1 and TRBJ1-2; no clear D gene. This CDR3 spans 12 amino acids. Trimming removed 2 bases from V and 3 bases from J, with 7 bases in between. The germline CDR1 and CDR2 sequences are DFQATT and SNEGSKA (reference sequence). The CDR3 sequence is CSARLTDYGYTF. The CDR3 DNA reads TGCAGTGCTAGACTAACAGACTATGGCTACACCTTC.

The sample holds many counts of this clonotype. The J gene is TRBJ2-7, the V gene TRBV2; D is unclear. The CDR3 extends over 13 amino acids. V lost 8 bases and J lost 2, with 13 bases in between. The V gene's germline CDR1 is SNHLY and CDR2 FYNNEI. The CDR3 spells CASGPGGPYEQYF. The CDR3 DNA reads as TGTGCCAGCGGCCCGGGCGGACCCTACGAGCAGTACTTC.

This clonotype came up many times. V is TRBV4-3 and J is TRBJ2-7, with D perhaps being TRBD1 or TRBD2 (5 bases each). The CDR3 spans 16 residues. Looked up from germline, CDR1 is LGHNA and CDR2 is YSLEER. V lost 0 bases and J 0 bases, leaving 12 bases between the germline ends. In DNA form, the CDR3 reads TGCGCCAGCAGCCAAGAAACGGGACGCCCCTCCTACGAGCAGTACTTC. It specifies CASSQETGRPSYEQYF.

Notes on this clonotype: A read error is possible here, since a much larger clone lies one base away. This sequence joins TRBV11-2 and TRBJ2-5; a possible D gene is TRBD1 (5 bases). CDR1 SGHAT and CDR2 FQNNGV come from the germline V gene. The ends were cut back, 0 bases at V and 5 bases at J, with 22 bases in the middle. This CDR3 comprises 18 residues. CDR3 sequence (DNA): TGTGCCAGCAGCTTAGAACCGTTCGTTCGTCCAGGGTCGGAGACCCAGTACTTC. Translating it yields CASSLEPFVRPGSETQYF.

The chain links TRBV15 to TRBJ1-5; D not resolved. CDR3 length: 15 residues. Germline V gives CDR1 LNHNV, CDR2 YYDKDF (reference sequence). The V gene lost 0 bases and the J gene lost 4 bases, with 10 bases spanning the gap. The CDR3 DNA follows: TGTGCCACCAGCAGAGATCCGGGGTTTAATCAGCCCCAGCATTTT. Encoded protein: CATSRDPGFNQPQHF.

In this sample, this clonotype turned up many times. The chain combines TRBV12-3 or TRBV12-4 with TRBJ2-1; TRBD1 matches 9 bases. The V and J ends lost 7 bases and 5 bases, in that order; junction bases with no gene match: 12. This CDR3 is 16 amino acids long. CDR3 in DNA: TGTGCCAGCACCTACCTGGACAGGGGAGACAACAATGAGCAGTTCTTC. Translating gives CASTYLDRGDNNEQFF.

This clonotype turned up a few times. The CDR3 is CASSSSLGAGNTIYF. CDR3 in DNA: TGTGCCAGCTCATCGTCCCTGGGAGCTGGAAACACCATATATTTT. The chain carries TRBV18 and TRBJ1-3; no firm D call. V was shortened by 5 bases and J by 2 bases, with 13 bases between the two germline ends. The CDR3 totals 15 residues. Looked up from germline, CDR1 is KGHSH and CDR2 is LQKENI.

This clonotype was picked up many times. The chain links TRBV7-8 to TRBJ2-5, with TRBD2 identical over 8 bases. Trimming at V came to 5 bases and at J to 6 bases, leaving 8 bases not matched to a gene. Germline CDR1 is SGHVS and CDR2 is FQNEAQ. The CDR3 is made up of 14 amino acids. The CDR3 region has the DNA TGTGCCAGCAGCAGCCCGGGGGGGCTCCAGACCCAGTACTTC. It encodes CASSSPGGLQTQYF.

This clonotype has only one observation. The chain recombines TRBV2 with TRBJ2-7; weak D call: TRBD1 (5 bases). This CDR3 is 15 amino acids long. Trimming cost V 5 bases and J 0 bases, with 14 bases left between them. From germline, CDR1 is SNHLY and CDR2 FYNNEI. The CDR3 DNA follows: TGTGCCAGCAGTCCAACGACAGCCAACTCCTACGAGCAGTACTTC. Translating gives CASSPTTANSYEQYF.

This clonotype was recorded many times. The rearrangement uses TRBV2 and TRBJ2-7; TRBD2 is a possible D gene (6 bases). V lost 4 bases, J lost 3 bases, and 13 bases lay in between. This CDR3 is 14 amino acids long. The germline V gene has CDR1 SNHLY and CDR2 FYNNEI. The CDR3 bases are TGTGCCAGCAGTGGCGCGGGGATAAGCTACGAGCAGTACTTC. Translating it yields CASSGAGISYEQYF.

There are many counts of this clonotype. The chain employs TRBV30 and TRBJ1-5, with D possibly matching TRBD1 (5 bases). The CDR3 loop spans 15 amino acids. CDR1 is GTSNPN and CDR2 is SVGIG in the germline V gene (reference sequence). V was trimmed by 1 base and J by 0 bases, leaving 10 bases between them. For the CDR3, the DNA is TGTGCCTGGAGTGAAGGGACGATTAGCAATCAGCCCCAGCATTTT. Its translation is CAWSEGTISNQPQHF.

This clonotype has ten or more counts. The chain couples TRBV7-8 to TRBJ2-7; no firm D call. The CDR3 length is 13 residues. The V end lost 2 bases, the J end lost 2 bases, and 7 bases lay between the germline ends. The V gene's germline CDR1 is SGHVS and CDR2 FQNEAQ. The CDR3 nucleotides read TGTGCCAGCAGCTTATTTGGGGCCTACGAGCAGTACTTC. Encoded protein: CASSLFGAYEQYF.

This clonotype was seen many times. The CDR3, as DNA: TGTGCCACCAGTGATCCTCGAGAGGGCTGGCGAGAGACCCAGTACTTC. Translated, it gives CATSDPREGWRETQYF. V is TRBV24-1 and J is TRBJ2-5; perhaps TRBD2 as D (5 bases). Germline V lookup: CDR1 KGHDR, CDR2 SFDVKD. The V gene lost 3 bases and the J gene lost 4 bases, with 17 bases spanning the gap. CDR3 length: 16 residues.

This clonotype was seen repeatedly, ten times or more. The J gene is TRBJ2-2, the V gene TRBV11-2; weak D call: TRBD2 (5 bases). V lost 1 base and J lost 7, with 10 bases in between. CDR1 and CDR2 (germline): SGHAT, FQNNGV. The length of the CDR3 is 14 residues. CDR3 protein: CASSLGGEGGELFF. CDR3 coding DNA: TGTGCCAGCAGCTTAGGCGGCGAGGGCGGGGAGCTGTTTTTT.

This rearrangement joins TRBV6-5 to TRBJ2-5, with D uncertain. Trimming removed 9 bases at V and 4 bases at J, with 15 bases between. The CDR3 sequence is 13 residues long. The V gene's germline CDR1 is MNHEY and CDR2 SVGAGI. CDR3 region: CARSTRMGETQYF. The CDR3 DNA is TGTGCCAGGAGTACCCGAATGGGAGAGACCCAGTACTTC.

This clonotype was observed a few times. The rearrangement links TRBV3-1 to TRBJ2-5, with D possibly being TRBD2 (6 bases). The CDR3 is made up of 16 amino acids. Trimming cost V 4 bases and J 5 bases, with 20 bases left between them. Germline CDR1 and CDR2: LGHDT and YNNKEL (reference sequence). The CDR3 loop is CASSPEISGERETQYF. The CDR3 DNA sequence: TGTGCCAGCAGCCCTGAGATCTCGGGGGAAAGGGAGACCCAGTACTTC.

The J gene is TRBJ2-7, the V gene TRBV28; D unclear. The CDR3 runs to 15 residues. V lost 7 bases to trimming and J lost 4 bases, with 20 bases between them. The germline CDR1 and CDR2 sequences are MDHEN and SYDVKM. The CDR3 bases are TGTGCCAGCACCCCACTGAGCCAGGAGAATTACGAGCAGTACTTC. This encodes CASTPLSQENYEQYF.

The chain combines TRBV9 with TRBJ2-7, with TRBD1 matching 7 bases. V gave up 0 bases and J gave up 4 bases; unmatched junction bases: 10. The germline gives CDR1 SGDLS, CDR2 YYNGEE. This CDR3 has 16 residues. The CDR3 bases are TGTGCCAGCAGCGTAGGGATCCAGGGGGAAGGATACGAGCAGTACTTC. It encodes CASSVGIQGEGYEQYF. Supplemented by reference TRBV9 and TRBJ2-7, the full variable domain reads DSGVTQTPKHLITATGQRVTLRCSPRSGDLSVYWYQQSLDQGLQFLIQYYNGEERAKGNILERFSAQQFPDLHSELNLSSLELGDSALYFCASSVGIQGEGYEQYFGPGTRLTVT.

This clonotype was seen at least ten times. The chain joins TRBV7-8 to TRBJ2-7; TRBD1 matches 7 bases. The CDR3 has 14 residues. The germline V gene has CDR1 SGHVS and CDR2 FQNEAQ. V lost 6 bases, J lost 0 bases, and 5 bases stayed unmatched. CDR3 protein: CASSLRDSSYEQYF. In DNA form, the CDR3 reads TGTGCCAGCAGTCTCCGGGACAGCTCCTACGAGCAGTACTTC.

The chain carries TRBV5-8 and TRBJ1-1; TRBD1 is a possible D gene (5 bases). The CDR3 loop spans 13 amino acids. Trimming shortened V by 1 base and J by 9 bases, and 13 bases separated the two germline ends. The germline CDR1 and CDR2 sequences are SGHTS and YDEGEE. The CDR3 region is CASSLSYGGKAFF. The CDR3 DNA reads as TGTGCCAGCAGCTTGAGCTACGGGGGTAAAGCTTTCTTT.

The table lists this clonotype with many counts. The V call is TRBV7-3, the J call TRBJ1-1, with a possible D match to TRBD1 (5 bases). V lost 1 base, J lost 3 bases, and 6 bases lay in between. CDR3 length equals 13 residues. CDR1 SGHTA and CDR2 FQGTGA come from the germline V gene. The CDR3 coding sequence is TGTGCCAGCAGCTTAATAGGGGACACTGAAGCTTTCTTT. It translates to CASSLIGDTEAFF.

This clonotype occurred many times. V gene TRBV20-1 combines with J gene TRBJ2-6, with D unclear. V was cut by 0 bases and J by 0 bases, with 6 bases left in between. Germline CDR1 and CDR2: DFQATT and SNEGSKA (reference sequence). The CDR3 runs to 15 residues. The DNA for the CDR3 is TGCAGTGCTAGAGATGAGTTCTCTGGGGCCAACGTCCTGACTTTC. Amino acids: CSARDEFSGANVLTF.

This clonotype was seen many times. J is TRBJ1-1 and V is TRBV27; TRBD1 matches at 7 bases. CDR1 and CDR2 (germline): MNHEY, SMNVEV (reference sequence). The CDR3 has 13 residues. After removal of 6 bases from V and 6 bases from J, the junction contained 7 bases not matched to a gene. The CDR3 sequence: CASRKTGFPEAFF. CDR3 sequence (DNA): TGTGCCAGCAGGAAGACAGGGTTCCCTGAAGCTTTCTTT.

Of note for this clonotype: Mismatch with germline at one junction end may stem from a read error. This chain uses TRBV5-1 with TRBJ2-7, with 7 nucleotides matching TRBD1. This CDR3 has 14 residues. Germline V gives CDR1 SGHRS, CDR2 YFSETQ. The CDR3 region has the DNA TGCGCCATCAGCAGAGGGGACAGCTCCTACGAGCAGTACTTC. It is translated as CAISRGDSSYEQYF.